This TCR beta chain was captured by sequencing in a study of vaccination effects on CD4 cells after COVID-19. CDR1 and CDR2 from the germline V gene are GTSNPN and SVGIG (reference sequence). The CDR3 length is 13 residues. Trimming stripped 4 bases from V and 1 base from J, with 10 bases between. Expansion with viral peptide pools was applied to antigen-specific CD4+ T cells by the ViraFEST assay prior to sequencing. Subsequent to a culture period of around eleven days, CD4+ T cells were isolated. With respect to this clone: The antigen remains unidentified.

Data came from immunoSEQ multiplex PCR; TCRdb stores just in-frame clones and leaves some out. The sample lists more than 30,000 clones, about 66% occurring once. The sequences come from CD4+ T cells from PBMCs cultured with HCoV-229E spike peptides, collected before COVID-19 vaccination. The receptor was isolated from a human donor who received a COVID-19 vaccine. This chain joins TRBV30 and TRBJ1-1; D call uncertain. Here the CDR3 reads CAWTQNGNTEAFF. The CDR3 DNA reads TGTGCCTGGACCCAGAATGGGAACACTGAAGCTTTCTTT.